Listed below are T cell receptor beta chains from one sample, sequenced in a study of regulatory T cells in long-lasting Graves disease. Via MiXCR, TCRdb re-called the multiplex PCR reads, giving one row per CDR3 protein. The table records about 420,000 distinct CDR3 sequences, 20% to 30% of them present only once. Source: peripheral blood mononuclear cells (PBMCs), taken when the disease was refractory, from a patient treated with antithyroid drugs. Receptor source: a female donor with Graves disease. Both conserved end residues are part of each CDR3. D genes are given only for firm matches. For some rows the clone size is stated as once, few or many, or as a class when expanded; others skip it.

j_call,clone_size,d_call,v_call,cdr3_nt,cdr3_aa
TRBJ2-2,-,-,TRBV6-2/TRBV6-3,TGTGCCAGCCGTGGGGGAGGAGAGGACACCGGGGAGCTGTTTTTT,CASRGGGEDTGELFF
TRBJ2-2,few,-,TRBV20-1,TGCAGTGCACCGCCGCCGGGTAACACCGGGGAGCTGTTTTTT,CSAPPPGNTGELFF
TRBJ2-7,many,-,TRBV5-1,TGCGCCAGCAGCTTGACTTCTTCAGGGGCCTACGAGCAGTACTTC,CASSLTSSGAYEQYF
TRBJ1-3,few,-,TRBV4-1,TGCGCCAGCAGCCAAGAGGCAGAGGGAAACACCATATATTTT,CASSQEAEGNTIYF
TRBJ1-5,-,TRBD1,TRBV9,TGTGCCAGCAGCGTAGGGACAGGGGAAGGGCAGCCCCAGCATTTT,CASSVGTGEGQPQHF
TRBJ2-2,few,-,TRBV20-1,TGCAGTGGTTCCCAATCCGGGGAGCTGTTTTTT,CSGSQSGELFF
TRBJ2-2,-,TRBD1,TRBV5-1,TGCGCCAGCAGCATGGCCGGGACAGGGGGCACCGGGGAGCTGTTTTTT,CASSMAGTGGTGELFF
TRBJ1-6,few,-,TRBV9,TGTGCCAGCAGCGCACCTGGGGACAAACCATATAATTCACCCCTCCACTTT,CASSAPGDKPYNSPLHF
TRBJ2-5,many,TRBD2,TRBV7-8,TGTGCCAGCAGCTTAAGGGCCGCCGGGACTAGCGATCTTAACCCTTTTTTCGGAGAGACCCAGTACTTC,CASSLRAAGTSDLNPFFGETQYF
TRBJ1-1,-,-,TRBV10-3,TGTGCCATCAGTGAGTCTAAATTGAACACTGAAGCTTTCTTT,CAISESKLNTEAFF
TRBJ2-7,few,TRBD1,TRBV7-2,TGTGCCAGCAGCTTGCAGGGGGCGGGTGAGCAGTACTTC,CASSLQGAGEQYF
TRBJ2-7,-,TRBD2,TRBV6-1,TGTGCCAGCAGCCTAGAAGCATTGGGGGGGTCCTACGAGCAGTACTTC,CASSLEALGGSYEQYF
TRBJ2-7,few,-,TRBV6-1,TGTGCCAGCAGACGACGAACCGACGAGCAGTACTTC,CASRRRTDEQYF
TRBJ1-2,many,-,TRBV6-1,TGTGCCAGCAGGGGGGTTAGCGTCAGCCCTGGCTACACCTTC,CASRGVSVSPGYTF
TRBJ1-3,-,-,TRBV19,TGTGCCAGTCTCCAGGCCAGCTCTGGAAACACCATATATTTT,CASLQASSGNTIYF
TRBJ1-2,-,TRBD1,TRBV15,TGTGCCACCAGCGCACGGACAGGGGTTAACTATGGCTACACCTTC,CATSARTGVNYGYTF
TRBJ2-1,few,TRBD2,TRBV6-1,TGTGCCAGCGCGCGGGAGGGGTATGAGCAGTTCTTC,CASAREGYEQFF
TRBJ1-1,many,-,TRBV2,TGTGCCAGCAGTGATTTCGTTCGCGGGACTCTAGACACTGAAGCTTTCTTT,CASSDFVRGTLDTEAFF
TRBJ2-5,-,-,TRBV7-6,TGTGCCAGCAGCGTGGGGCAGGGGCGTTTGGAGACCCAGTACTTC,CASSVGQGRLETQYF
TRBJ2-5,many,-,TRBV5-6,TGTGCCAGCAGCTTGGCCACCGAAGAGACCCAGTACTTC,CASSLATEETQYF
TRBJ1-4,-,-,TRBV7-8,TGTGCCAGCAGCTTAGCCCTGGGATGGTCTAATGAAAAACTGTTTTTT,CASSLALGWSNEKLFF
TRBJ2-1,few,TRBD1,TRBV28,TGTGCCAGCAGATTCCAGGGGGACGAGCAGTTCTTC,CASRFQGDEQFF
TRBJ1-2,-,TRBD1,TRBV6-5,TGTGCCGGCAGTTACGGACAGGAAGGAGGCTACACCTTC,CAGSYGQEGGYTF
TRBJ1-6,few,-,TRBV28,TGTGCCAGCAGTCAAAAGCCGGGACACATTAATTCACCCCTCCACTTT,CASSQKPGHINSPLHF
TRBJ2-7,-,-,TRBV7-9,TGTGCCAGCAGCTTAGGTGGAAACCGCTACGAGCAGTACTTC,CASSLGGNRYEQYF
TRBJ1-1,-,-,TRBV3-1,TGTGCCAGCAGCCAAGAATCCAGGACAGTGAACACTGAAGCTTTCTTT,CASSQESRTVNTEAFF
TRBJ1-6,many,TRBD1,TRBV6-2/TRBV6-3,TGTGCCAGCGGACAGGGTATCAATTCACCCCTCCACTTT,CASGQGINSPLHF
TRBJ1-2,many,TRBD1,TRBV28,TGTGCCAGCAGTACCGCCGGGACAGGGGGCGCGCACTATGGCTACACCTTC,CASSTAGTGGAHYGYTF
TRBJ2-7,many,-,TRBV28,TGTGCCAGCAGTTTTGGATCCCTAGGATTTACCTACGAGCAGTACTTC,CASSFGSLGFTYEQYF
TRBJ2-7,many,-,TRBV12-3/TRBV12-4,TGTGCCAGCAGCCTTGACAGTTCTTCCTACGAGCAGTACTTC,CASSLDSSSYEQYF
TRBJ1-1,few,-,TRBV18,TGTGCCAGCTCCGCAGGGGCTGGTGGGAACACTGAAGCTTTCTTT,CASSAGAGGNTEAFF
TRBJ1-5,few,-,TRBV30,TGTGCCTGGAGATTACCTAATCAGCCCCAGCATTTT,CAWRLPNQPQHF
TRBJ2-7,few,TRBD2,TRBV20-1,TGCAGTGCTCGAACTAGCGGGAGTATCTACGAGCAGTACTTC,CSARTSGSIYEQYF
TRBJ1-5,-,-,TRBV19,TGTGCCAGTAGTATAAGTCGATATAGCAATCAGCCCCAGCATTTT,CASSISRYSNQPQHF
TRBJ2-5,many,TRBD1,TRBV11-2,TGTGCCAGCAGTCGCGGACAGGAAGAGACCCAGTACTTC,CASSRGQEETQYF
TRBJ2-3,-,-,TRBV7-2,TGTGCCAGCAGCTTTTTGTTGAATACGCAGTATTTT,CASSFLLNTQYF
TRBJ1-2,-,-,TRBV4-1,TGCGCCAGCAGCCAAATTTCGAGGGATGGCTACACCTTC,CASSQISRDGYTF
TRBJ2-7,many,TRBD1,TRBV28,TGTGCCAGCAGAGCCAACCGGGACAGGGGTTTCTACGAGCAGTACTTC,CASRANRDRGFYEQYF
TRBJ1-6,many,-,TRBV2,TGTGCCACCACATCTACGGACAGCGCTTCACCCCTCCACTTT,CATTSTDSASPLHF
TRBJ2-7,-,-,TRBV3-1,TGTGCCAGCAGCCAAGATGCAGACCCCTACGAGCAGTACTTC,CASSQDADPYEQYF
TRBJ2-6,-,TRBD1,TRBV5-1,TGCGCCAGCACGGGACAGGGGGCTTCTGGGGCCAACGTCCTGACTTTC,CASTGQGASGANVLTF
TRBJ2-7,few,-,TRBV5-1,TGCGCCAGCAGCTTTGAGGGTCGCAACCACGAGCAGTACTTC,CASSFEGRNHEQYF
TRBJ2-2,-,TRBD1,TRBV19,TGTGCCAGTAACAGGGGTTCGAACACCGGGGAGCTGTTTTTT,CASNRGSNTGELFF
TRBJ1-5,-,-,TRBV6-2/TRBV6-3,TGTGCCAGCAGTGAAATGGGAGGGTTTGACAATCAGCCCCAGCATTTT,CASSEMGGFDNQPQHF
TRBJ2-3,-,TRBD2,TRBV12-3/TRBV12-4,TGTGCCAGCAGGCTATTCTCGGGACTAGCGGGAGATACGCAGTATTTT,CASRLFSGLAGDTQYF
TRBJ1-1,-,-,TRBV29-1,TGCAGCGTTGAGTCCTCGAGGGGGTATCTTCACACTGAAGCTTTCTTT,CSVESSRGYLHTEAFF
TRBJ1-2,many,-,TRBV10-3,TGTGCCATCAGTGAGTCGACGGGACAAGGCCTCTATGGCTACACCTTC,CAISESTGQGLYGYTF
TRBJ2-2,few,-,TRBV7-9,TGTGCCAGCAGGCTCAATAGCACCGGGGAGCTGTTTTTT,CASRLNSTGELFF
TRBJ2-5,many,-,TRBV7-8,TGTGCCAGCAGCCGGGACGGGAAAGAGACCCAGTACTTC,CASSRDGKETQYF
TRBJ1-2,many,-,TRBV6-1,TGTGCCAGCAGTGAAAAAGTGGGGACTGGCTACACCTTC,CASSEKVGTGYTF
TRBJ2-4,-,-,TRBV5-1,TGCGCCAGCACGGGGGTCGAAAACATTCAGTACTTC,CASTGVENIQYF
TRBJ1-1,few,TRBD1,TRBV29-1,TGCAGCGCCTTTTTGGGACAGGGGAACACTGAAGCTTTCTTT,CSAFLGQGNTEAFF
TRBJ1-6,-,-,TRBV30,TGTGCCTGGAGTACATATTCAGGAAGCGGTTCACCCCTCCACTTT,CAWSTYSGSGSPLHF
TRBJ2-7,-,TRBD2,TRBV6-1,TGTGCCAGCAGCAACCTAAGACTAGCGGGAGACTACGAGCAGTACTTC,CASSNLRLAGDYEQYF
TRBJ2-3,few,TRBD2,TRBV5-1,TGCGCCAGCAGGCGGACTAGCGGGAGGTCCGATACGCAGTATTTT,CASRRTSGRSDTQYF
TRBJ2-7,-,TRBD2,TRBV9,TGTGCCAGCAGCGTAACTAGCGGGAGATCGAACGAGCAGTACTTC,CASSVTSGRSNEQYF